This T cell receptor (beta chain) emerged from a study of T-cell memory formation after mild COVID-19. Study context: Largely, TCR clusters stayed within a single donor. Study results and caveats: Most CD4+ clones that shrank were in CM and EM, while CD8+ ones turned up in EMRA.

This clonotype was found a few times. What it recognizes is unknown. Trimming left V 5 bases short and J 4 bases short, with 22 bases between. The germline V gene has CDR1 SGHTA and CDR2 FQGNSA. CDR3 length equals 17 residues. Using its own MiXCR run on the 5' RACE reads, TCRdb lists one record per CDR3 protein. This sample has some 40,000 distinct CDR3 sequences, with nearly 9.5% found just once. The receptor was isolated from an adult woman who had mild COVID-19 (a few samples of this study predate the infection). Cell type and time point are not known. The chain combines TRBV7-2 with TRBJ2-3; perhaps TRBD1 as D (6 bases). The sequenced material came from PBMCs or a T cell subset sorted from them (not recorded which). The CDR3 bases are TGTGCCAGCAGCCTCAGGGGTAGGGGAATAGGTTCAGATACGCAGTATTTT. This encodes CASSLRGRGIGSDTQYF. The full variable domain, its missing parts supplied by reference TRBV7-2 and TRBJ2-3, is GAGVSQSPSNKVTEKGKDVELRCDPISGHTALYWYRQSLGQGLEFLIYFQGNSAPDKSGLPSDRFSAERTGGSVSTLTIQRTQQEDSAVYLCASSLRGRGIGSDTQYFGPGTRLTVL.